The 15 T cell receptor beta chains listed next were all sequenced from one sample in a study of blood T cell repertoires in COVID-19. Produced via immunoSEQ multiplex PCR; TCRdb's table is partial and in-frame only. The table has about 27,000 clones, around 83% seen once. The sequenced sample consisted of peripheral blood. The receptors derive from a man aged 65 to 85 with acute or convalescent COVID-19.

V gene TRBV9 combines with J gene TRBJ2-5; 8 bases match TRBD1. The CDR3 runs 17 residues. V lost 2 bases, J lost 4 bases, and 13 bases stayed unmatched. Per germline, CDR1 SGDLS and CDR2 YYNGEE. The CDR3 loop reads CASSVLPAGGDVETQYF. CDR3 coding DNA: TGTGCCAGCAGCGTGTTACCAGCAGGGGGCGACGTAGAGACCCAGTACTTC.

V and J are TRBV5-1 and TRBJ2-2; no definite D call. CDR1 and CDR2 from the germline V gene are SGHRS and YFSETQ. The CDR3 runs to 14 residues. Trimming shortened V by 1 base and J by 0 bases, and 4 bases separated the two germline ends. CDR3 loop: CASSLSANTGELFF. In nucleotides, the CDR3 is TGCGCCAGCAGCTTGTCCGCGAACACCGGGGAGCTGTTTTTT.

This clone qualifies as medium-sized (0.01 to 0.1%). This chain connects TRBV15 to TRBJ1-1; the D gene is possibly TRBD1 (6 bases). V shed 0 bases and J shed 2 bases, with 7 bases lying between them. The germline CDR1 and CDR2 sequences are LNHNV and YYDKDF (reference sequence). The CDR3 sequence is 14 residues long. The CDR3 region has the DNA TGTGCCACCAGCAGAGACAGGGGAAACACTGAAGCTTTCTTT. Translation: CATSRDRGNTEAFF.

This clone has only one observation. This chain uses TRBV5-6 with TRBJ1-4; D is unclear. The CDR3 length is 14 residues. V shed 2 bases and J shed 8 bases, with 13 bases lying between them. Germline V gene lookup returns CDR1 SGHDT and CDR2 YYEEEE. For the CDR3, the DNA is TGTGCCAGCAGCTTTTGGCGGGTAGCCGAAAAACTGTTTTTT. This translates into CASSFWRVAEKLFF.

As DNA, the CDR3 is TGTGCCAGCAGCTTAATGGGGGGAGGCGGTGAAAAACTGTTTTTT. It codes for CASSLMGGGGEKLFF. The chain is built from TRBV7-2 and TRBJ1-4, with TRBD1 as a possible D gene (5 bases). In germline, CDR1 is SGHTA, CDR2 FQGNSA. There are 15 residues in the CDR3. The ends were cut back, 2 bases at V and 7 bases at J, with 14 bases in the middle.

V is TRBV10-3 and J is TRBJ2-7; the D is unclear. CDR1 and CDR2 from the germline V gene are ENHRY and SYGVKD. This CDR3 has 11 amino acids. Between the trimmed V and J ends, which lost 3 bases and 5 bases, there was a span of 5 bases. CDR3 sequence reads: CAISERDEQYF. CDR3 bases: TGTGCCATCAGTGAACGGGACGAGCAGTACTTC.

This clone was seen once. The chain recombines TRBV5-4 with TRBJ1-6; tentatively, D is TRBD1 (5 bases). CDR1 SGHNT and CDR2 YYREEE come from the germline V gene (reference sequence). Trimming stripped 0 bases from V and 8 bases from J, with 9 bases between. This CDR3 has 14 residues. The chain's CDR3 is CASSLGGAYSPLHF. The DNA for the CDR3 is TGTGCCAGCAGCTTGGGGGGCGCTTATTCACCCCTCCACTTT.

J is TRBJ2-6 and V is TRBV7-3; tentative D call: TRBD1 (5 bases). This CDR3 is built from 18 residues. Germline V lookup: CDR1 SGHTA, CDR2 FQGTGA. Trimming stripped 5 bases from V and 0 bases from J, with 17 bases between. As DNA, the CDR3 is TGTGCCAGCAGCCCTCGAGAAGGGGTGAGCTCTGGGGCCAACGTCCTGACTTTC. This codes for CASSPREGVSSGANVLTF.

The J gene is TRBJ2-7, the V gene TRBV9; tentatively, D is TRBD2 (5 bases). Germline CDR1 reads SGDLS; CDR2 reads YYNGEE. Trimming took 0 bases from V and 2 from J, leaving 12 bases between them. The CDR3 totals 15 residues. This chain's CDR3 is CASSVAGLGAYEQYF. In DNA, the CDR3 is TGTGCCAGCAGCGTAGCCGGTCTGGGAGCCTACGAGCAGTACTTC.

The V gene is TRBV27, the J gene TRBJ2-7, with TRBD1 matching over 7 bases. Per germline, CDR1 MNHEY and CDR2 SMNVEV (reference sequence). V was clipped by 0 bases and J by 2 bases; unmatched bases: 4. The CDR3 consists of 15 residues. The CDR3 sequence is CASSLSWTGAYEQYF. CDR3 DNA: TGTGCCAGCAGTTTATCCTGGACAGGTGCCTACGAGCAGTACTTC.

The V and J genes are TRBV19 and TRBJ1-6; no definite D call. The CDR3 totals 12 residues. Per germline, CDR1 LNHDA and CDR2 SQIVND (reference sequence). The germline V and J ends were trimmed by 3 bases and 9 bases, with 6 bases remaining between them. This CDR3 reads CASSIRGSPLHF. In DNA form, the CDR3 reads TGTGCCAGTAGTATTCGAGGTTCACCCCTCCACTTT.

The CDR3 DNA sequence: TGTGCCAGCAGCTTGGTAGGGGATGGCTACACCTTC. As protein: CASSLVGDGYTF. This rearrangement joins TRBV5-6 to TRBJ1-2; perhaps TRBD1 as D (5 bases). The germline CDR1 and CDR2 sequences are SGHDT and YYEEEE. The ends were cut back, 0 bases at V and 6 bases at J, with 6 bases in the middle. The CDR3 consists of 12 residues.

The chain joins TRBV5-5 to TRBJ2-2; 12 nucleotides agree with TRBD2. Germline values: CDR1 SGHKS, CDR2 YYEKEE (reference sequence). The CDR3 length is 16 residues. The ends lost 2 bases at V and 6 bases at J; junction bases unmatched: 5. CDR3: CASSFGLAGLSGELFF. Written as DNA, the CDR3 is TGTGCCAGCAGCTTCGGACTAGCGGGGCTCTCCGGGGAGCTGTTTTTT.

This clone was counted between two and nine times. The chain uses TRBV5-5 and TRBJ1-1; a possible D gene is TRBD1 (5 bases). The CDR3 runs 17 residues. Germline-derived CDR1 and CDR2 are SGHKS and YYEKEE (reference sequence). Trimming cost V 2 bases and J 6 bases, with 23 bases left between them. For the CDR3, the DNA is TGTGCCAGCAGCTTAAGGCAGGGTGGGGTTATAGGCGCTGAAGCTTTCTTT. Protein: CASSLRQGGVIGAEAFF.

The chain has TRBV28 and TRBJ1-6; D is unclear. Trimming stripped 6 bases from V and 7 bases from J, with 7 bases between. Germline assignment: CDR1 MDHEN and CDR2 SYDVKM. The CDR3 extends over 12 amino acids. The CDR3 nucleotides are TGTGCCAGCAGACAACAGAATTCACCCCTCCACTTT. It encodes CASRQQNSPLHF.